These T cell receptor beta chains were read from a single sample in a study of blood T cell repertoires in COVID-19. Libraries were prepared by immunoSEQ multiplex PCR; TCRdb keeps only in-frame clonotypes and omits some of them. This table has about 72,000 clones, 82% appearing once. The sequencing input was peripheral blood. All receptors derive from a human donor in a cohort sampled during active COVID-19. The CDR3 runs from the conserved cysteine through the conserved F or W. The D gene is left open where the match is weak. Some rows mark clone size as missing; the rest say once, few, many or name a class of expanded clone.

TRBJ2-3	TRBV5-4	NA	NA	TGTGCCAGCAGCCCGTCGGCGGCGGAAGATACGCAGTATTTT	CASSPSAAEDTQYF
TRBJ2-1	TRBV18	NA	NA	TGTGCCAGCTCACCACCAGGGAGGAATGAGCAGTTCTTC	CASSPPGRNEQFF
TRBJ2-7	TRBV5-1	NA	TRBD1	TGCGCCAGCAGCTACTACGGACAGGGTGGCTACGAGCAGTACTTC	CASSYYGQGGYEQYF
TRBJ1-1	TRBV7-9	NA	TRBD1	TGTGCCAGCAGCTTCTCGAGGGGGCGAGTTACTGAAGCTTTCTTT	CASSFSRGRVTEAFF
TRBJ1-1	TRBV11-2	NA	NA	TGTGCCAGCAGCTTAGCAGGGCAGGGCATAAGATCGAACACTGAAGCTTTCTTT	CASSLAGQGIRSNTEAFF
TRBJ2-7	TRBV21-1	NA	NA	TGTGCCAGCACCAGTTGTCATCGGGGATGGCAGTACTTC	CASTSCHRGWQYF
TRBJ1-1	TRBV7-2	NA	NA	TGTGCCAGCAGCTCCCAAGGGGTTGGGAACACTGAAGCTTTCTTT	CASSSQGVGNTEAFF
TRBJ1-2	TRBV19	NA	TRBD1	TGTGCCAGTGGCCCCCAGGGGGTTTATGGCTACACCTTC	CASGPQGVYGYTF
TRBJ1-1	TRBV19	NA	TRBD1	TGTGCCAGTAGTATGTTGAGACAGGGGCTAAGATTTGCTGAAGCTTTCTTT	CASSMLRQGLRFAEAFF
TRBJ1-4	TRBV30	NA	NA	TGTGCCTGGAGTGTAGGGACACCAAATGAAAAACTGTTTTTT	CAWSVGTPNEKLFF
TRBJ1-5	TRBV7-2	NA	NA	TGTGCCAGCAGCTTATCCTTCTACAGGGATCAGCCCCAGCATTTT	CASSLSFYRDQPQHF
TRBJ2-2	TRBV6-2/TRBV6-3	NA	TRBD1	TGTGCCAGCAGTTACTCCGGGACAGCCGGGGTAGACACCGGGGAGCTGTTTTTT	CASSYSGTAGVDTGELFF
TRBJ2-7	TRBV30	NA	TRBD1	TGTGCCTGGTCCCCGGGGACAGACTACTCCTACGAGCAGTACTTC	CAWSPGTDYSYEQYF
TRBJ2-7	TRBV7-2	NA	TRBD2	TGTGCCAGCAGCTTAGGAGTAGGTGCTAGCGGGACCTACGAGCAGTACTTC	CASSLGVGASGTYEQYF
TRBJ2-1	TRBV14	NA	TRBD2	TGTGCCAGCAGCCATCTTACCGTTAGCGGGACACAGTTCTTC	CASSHLTVSGTQFF
TRBJ2-7	TRBV6-6	once	NA	TGTGCCAGCAGTTCCATGAGACAGTTCGAGCAGTACTTC	CASSSMRQFEQYF
TRBJ2-4	TRBV5-4	few	TRBD1	TGTGCCAGCAGCAGTACAGGGGGCAAAAACATTCAGTACTTC	CASSSTGGKNIQYF
TRBJ2-7	TRBV18	few	TRBD1	TGTGCCAGCACCCTAAGCAGGGGGCCGTACGAGCAGTACTTC	CASTLSRGPYEQYF
TRBJ1-2	TRBV18	NA	NA	TGTGCCAGCTCACTCGGAACAGCCGGCTACACCTTC	CASSLGTAGYTF
TRBJ2-7	TRBV6-1	NA	NA	TGTGCCAGCAGTGAAGACGCGGGTTCCTGGGTTTTTGTGCAGTACTTC	CASSEDAGSWVFVQYF
TRBJ1-2	TRBV5-6	NA	NA	TGTGCCAGCAGCTTGCCCGGACAGCCGTATGGCTACACCTTC	CASSLPGQPYGYTF
TRBJ1-5	TRBV18	few	TRBD1	TGTGCCAGCTCACCCGACAGGGGTCGGCAGCCCCAGCATTTT	CASSPDRGRQPQHF
TRBJ1-1	TRBV5-4	NA	NA	TGTGCCAGCAGCTTTACAGGTCGGGGGAGGGTGAACACTGAAGCTTTCTTT	CASSFTGRGRVNTEAFF
TRBJ1-5	TRBV19	NA	TRBD1	TGTGCCAGTAGTATTTACAGGGGGAGCAATCAGCCCCAGCATTTT	CASSIYRGSNQPQHF
TRBJ1-5	TRBV29-1	once	NA	TGCAGCGTTCTATCCGGGACACAACAGCATTTT	CSVLSGTQQHF
TRBJ2-7	TRBV7-6	few	NA	TGTGCCAGCAGCCAACGGGAAGGACCAGCCTACGAGCAGTACTTC	CASSQREGPAYEQYF
TRBJ1-2	TRBV7-9	NA	TRBD1	TGTGCCAGCAGCCCAACGCGAAACCAGGGGGTCGGCTATGGCTACACCTTC	CASSPTRNQGVGYGYTF
TRBJ2-7	TRBV28	few	TRBD1	TGTGCCAGCAGCTTAGCCGGGACAGGGGCCCACGAGCAGTACTTC	CASSLAGTGAHEQYF
TRBJ1-5	TRBV7-9	NA	NA	TGTGCCAGCAGCGACTCAAATCAGCCCCAGCATTTT	CASSDSNQPQHF
TRBJ2-7	TRBV7-3	NA	TRBD2	TGTGCCAGCAGCTTTGCTAGCGGGGGGGAGTACGAGCAGTACTTC	CASSFASGGEYEQYF
TRBJ2-1	TRBV4-1	NA	TRBD2	TGCGCCAGCAGCCAAAATTTCGGGGGGGCTCCGGGAGAGCAGTTCTTC	CASSQNFGGAPGEQFF
TRBJ2-3	TRBV6-1	NA	NA	TGTGCCAGCAGTGAAGGTATATGGACTAGCACAGATACGCAGTATTTT	CASSEGIWTSTDTQYF
TRBJ2-5	TRBV6-1	NA	NA	TGTGCCAGCAGTGAAGGGGGCGCGCAAGAGACCCAGTACTTC	CASSEGGAQETQYF
TRBJ2-3	TRBV5-1	NA	NA	TGCGCCAGCAAATTAACGCCGCTGACTTCCACAGATACGCAGTATTTT	CASKLTPLTSTDTQYF
TRBJ2-2	TRBV5-6	NA	TRBD1	TGTGCCAGCACAGTGGGAGACAGGGGGGACGGGGAGCTGTTTTTT	CASTVGDRGDGELFF
TRBJ2-1	TRBV4-2	few	NA	TGTGCCAGCACCCTAGCGATAGGATACGGGTCCTACAATGAGCAGTTCTTC	CASTLAIGYGSYNEQFF
TRBJ1-2	TRBV15	NA	TRBD1	TGTGCCACCAGCCCGACAGGGTTACGTGGCTACACCTTC	CATSPTGLRGYTF
TRBJ1-5	TRBV6-6	NA	NA	TGTGCCAGCAGTGCCGCGGGGGGAATAAATCAGCCCCAGCATTTT	CASSAAGGINQPQHF
TRBJ1-2	TRBV15	once	NA	TGTGCCACCAGCAGAGATCAAGAGGGTGGCTACACCTTC	CATSRDQEGGYTF